The clone carrying this TCR beta chain was picked up many times. The entry originates in a study of response to subunit inactivated influenza vaccine. TCRdb reprocessed the RT-PCR reads via MiXCR and lists one record per CDR3 protein. This table holds a few hundred thousand distinct CDR3 sequences, 6.5% to 8% found once. The ends were cut back, 8 bases at V and 7 bases at J, with 12 bases in the middle. This CDR3 has 11 residues. Per germline, CDR1 MNHEY and CDR2 SMNVEV (reference sequence). The chain joins TRBV27 to TRBJ2-7, with D unresolved. This sequence originates from a man between 50 and 75 years old who received an inactivated influenza vaccine. The sequences come from PBMCs from blood, collected about 24 months after vaccination. CDR3 amino acids: CASPLLEEQYF. DNA for the CDR3: TGTGCCAGCCCTCTACTGGAGGAGCAGTACTTC.